This TCR beta chain was sequenced in a study of blood T cell repertoires in COVID-19. On the study more broadly: In each case, the material was cDNA or gDNA derived from T cells, B-cell-depleted T cells, or PBMCs.

The CDR3 length is 15 residues. CDR1 LNHNV and CDR2 YYDKDF come from the germline V gene (reference sequence). V lost 4 bases to trimming and J lost 0 bases, with 11 bases between them. In terms of age and location, participants ranged from roughly 18 to 100 years and lived in about 25 US areas. Participant-reported clinical history was the basis for cohort assignment. What the recovered Cohort 3 donors had was two negative PCRs, clearance, or symptom resolution. The protocol was immunoSEQ multiplex PCR, while the TCRdb copy is restricted to in-frame clones and leaves out a portion. The sample shows roughly 220,000 clones, about nine tenths of them seen only once.

The sequenced sample consisted of PBMCs or T cells enriched from blood (not recorded which). The V and J genes are TRBV15 and TRBJ2-3; a weak D match, TRBD1 (6 bases). The receptor was isolated from a woman aged 25-40 years who had recovered from COVID-19. The CDR3 DNA follows: TGTGCCACCAGCAACAGGGCCGATAGCACAGATACGCAGTATTTT. Translating it yields CATSNRADSTDTQYF.